This TCR beta chain was recovered during a study of radiation and T cells in renal cell carcinoma. This CDR3 region has 14 residues. Germline assignment: CDR1 SGHRS and CDR2 YFSETQ. Trimming took 4 bases from V and 5 from J; bases not matched to a gene: 6. The table came from immunoSEQ multiplex PCR; TCRdb's copy has only in-frame clones and leaves some out. The sample lists tens of thousands of clones, 70% to 80% occurring once. Time point given: blood 2 weeks post-SBRT. The sample's treatment: 15 Gy SBRT to primary tumor, nephrectomy 4 weeks later. The source was blood, collected from a patient whose treatment included radiotherapy and nephrectomy. This chain connects TRBV5-1 to TRBJ2-1; 7 bases line up with TRBD2. This clonotype was obtained from a man in his 60s with renal cell carcinoma. CDR3 in amino acids: CASSLRTSDNEQFF. The CDR3 DNA sequence: TGCGCCAGCAGCCTACGGACTAGTGACAATGAGCAGTTCTTC.